This TCR beta chain was found in a study of CD8 T cells in ankylosing spondylitis. Findings of the study overall: Disease-linked clones displayed a CD8+ phenotype and appeared relatively rarely in peripheral blood. Blood of patients with ankylosing spondylitis appeared to be characterized by a TCR beta motif of 8 or 9 highly homologous variants. Disease-linked clones reportedly showed significant enrichment in matched ankylosing spondylitis synovial fluid.

Per germline, CDR1 MDHEN and CDR2 SYDVKM. V was pared by 8 bases and J by 8 bases, with 9 bases of the junction left unmatched. CDR3 length equals 13 residues. This clonotype was detected ten times or more. No antigen is known for it. Using its own MiXCR run on the 5' RACE reads, TCRdb lists one record per CDR3 protein. The sample carries 40,000 or so distinct CDR3 sequences, approximately 10% recorded once. The sample taken for sequencing was blood, either unsorted or a sorted T cell fraction (not recorded which). This sequence was found in a male donor with ankylosing spondylitis or in good health (not recorded which). The V and J genes are TRBV28 and TRBJ2-1, with 7 positions matching TRBD1. The CDR3 DNA follows: TGTGCCAGCCGTAACAGGGGAGTGGATGAGCAGTTCTTC. It specifies CASRNRGVDEQFF.